This T cell receptor beta chain is from a study of blood T cell repertoires in COVID-19. For the study at large: The United States, Italy and Spain were the sources of the acute and convalescent COVID-19 samples.

The J segment lost 3 bases and the V segment lost 0 bases, leaving 6 bases of the junction unmatched. The length of the CDR3 is 15 residues. CDR1 and CDR2 (germline): SGHRS, YFSETQ. Under the authors' procedure: Cell counts per sample came from amplifying reference gene primers. Method: immunoSEQ multiplex PCR; TCRdb's copy keeps in-frame clones and lacks some. V, J and clone size are those of that table, while D and trimming were read from the DNA. The sample lists roughly 170,000 clones, 86% occurring once. The chain employs TRBV5-1 and TRBJ2-7, with 7 bases matching TRBD1. The clonotype originates from a man between 65 and 85 years old with active or convalescent COVID-19. Sequencing was performed on peripheral blood. Here the CDR3 DNA reads TGCGCCAGCAGCTTGGTGGGACAGAAAAGCTACGAGCAGTACTTC. Its translation: CASSLVGQKSYEQYF.